This T cell receptor beta chain was observed in a study of CD8+CD57+ T cells in acquired aplastic anemia. Study-level background: Sorted CD4+ and CD8+ cells gave a mean 3.2 ug DNA, range roughly 0.18 to 27.4 ug. Study-level results: The same twenty-nine CD8+ CDR3 sequences occurred in patients and in controls. No significant difference in CD8+ Simpson's diversity was found between patients and controls.

Profiling of TCR beta VDJ combinations and CDR3 sequences used genomic DNA as template. TCRdb re-called the reads with MiXCR, one entry per CDR3 protein. The table has 150,000 or so distinct CDR3 sequences, roughly 45% seen once. The length of the CDR3 is 12 residues. CDR1 is SEHNR and CDR2 is FQNEAQ in the germline V gene (reference sequence). The V gene lost 5 bases and the J gene lost 13 bases, with 12 bases spanning the gap. Patients chosen for sequencing had CD8+CD57+ cells that had expanded, as shown by flow cytometry. Blood sampling was performed on the patients, and none of them had received therapy by then. A word on this clonotype: What it recognizes is unknown.

Sample: sorted CD4+, CD8+, or CD8+CD57+ T cells (not recorded which) from PBMCs. This chain uses TRBV7-9 with TRBJ1-6; no clear D gene. This clonotype was obtained from a human donor with aplastic anemia. CDR3 bases: TGTGCCAGCAGCCCCGCGTCCCTGCCCCTCCACTTT. Protein product: CASSPASLPLHF.